What follows is one T cell receptor beta chain and its context. V was trimmed by 5 bases and J by 6 bases, leaving 14 bases between them. The length of the CDR3 is 14 residues. The V gene's germline CDR1 is LNHDA and CDR2 SQIVND (reference sequence). Treatment described: preoperative locoregional IRX-2 cytokine immunotherapy. Samples came from a phase Ib trial of preoperative locoregional IRX-2 cytokine immunotherapy. These data are taken from a study of preoperative IRX-2 immunotherapy in early breast cancer. Repertoires were generated with immunoSEQ multiplex PCR, while TCRdb's copy carries only in-frame clones and drops some. This repertoire shows fewer than 70,000 clones, roughly 94% found once; its top ten account for under 2%.

Sample collection was performed from a patient treated with IRX-2 immunotherapy. The sequence came from a human donor with breast cancer. This chain joins TRBV19 and TRBJ1-5; no clear D gene. The CDR3 sequence: CASSGPRTGQPQHF. The CDR3 coding sequence is TGTGCCAGTAGTGGTCCTAGGACGGGTCAGCCCCAGCATTTT.